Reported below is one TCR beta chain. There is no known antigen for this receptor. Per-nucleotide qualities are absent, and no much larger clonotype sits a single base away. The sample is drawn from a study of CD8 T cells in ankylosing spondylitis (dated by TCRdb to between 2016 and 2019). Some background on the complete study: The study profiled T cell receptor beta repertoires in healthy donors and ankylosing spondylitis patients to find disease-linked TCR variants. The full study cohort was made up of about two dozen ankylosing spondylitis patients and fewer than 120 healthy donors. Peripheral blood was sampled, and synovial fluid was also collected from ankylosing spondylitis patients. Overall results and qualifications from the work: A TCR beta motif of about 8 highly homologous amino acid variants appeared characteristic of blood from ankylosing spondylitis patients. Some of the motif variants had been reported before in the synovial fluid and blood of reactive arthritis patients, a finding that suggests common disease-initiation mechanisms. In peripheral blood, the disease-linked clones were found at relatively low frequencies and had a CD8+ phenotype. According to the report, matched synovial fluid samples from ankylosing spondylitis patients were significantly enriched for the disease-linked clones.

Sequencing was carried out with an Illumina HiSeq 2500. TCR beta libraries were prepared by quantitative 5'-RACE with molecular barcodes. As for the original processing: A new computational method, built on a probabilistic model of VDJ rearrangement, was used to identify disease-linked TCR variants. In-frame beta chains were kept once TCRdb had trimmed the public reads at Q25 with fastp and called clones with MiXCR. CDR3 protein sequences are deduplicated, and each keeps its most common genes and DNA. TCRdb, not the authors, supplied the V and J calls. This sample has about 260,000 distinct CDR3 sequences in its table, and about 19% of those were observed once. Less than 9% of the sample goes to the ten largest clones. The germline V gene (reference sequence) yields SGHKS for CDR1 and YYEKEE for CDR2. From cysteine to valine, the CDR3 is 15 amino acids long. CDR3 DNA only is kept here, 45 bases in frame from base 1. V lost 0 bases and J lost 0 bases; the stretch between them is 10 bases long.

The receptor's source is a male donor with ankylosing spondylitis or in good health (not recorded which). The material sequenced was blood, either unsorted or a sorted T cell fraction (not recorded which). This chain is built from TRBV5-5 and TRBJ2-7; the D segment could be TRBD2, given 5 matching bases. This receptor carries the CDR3 CASSLDIGSSYEQYV. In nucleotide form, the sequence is TGTGCCAGCAGCTTGGATATAGGGAGCTCCTACGAGCAGTACGTC.